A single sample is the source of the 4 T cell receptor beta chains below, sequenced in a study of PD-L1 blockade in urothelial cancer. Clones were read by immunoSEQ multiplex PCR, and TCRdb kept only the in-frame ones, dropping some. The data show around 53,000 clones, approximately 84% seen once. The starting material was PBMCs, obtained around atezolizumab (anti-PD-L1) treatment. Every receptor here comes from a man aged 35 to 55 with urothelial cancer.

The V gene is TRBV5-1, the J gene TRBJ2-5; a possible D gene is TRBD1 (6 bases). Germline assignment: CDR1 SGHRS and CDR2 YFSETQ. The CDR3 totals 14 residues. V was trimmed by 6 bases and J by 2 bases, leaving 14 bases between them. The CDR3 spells CASTEGGLQETQYF. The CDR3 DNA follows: TGCGCCAGCACCGAAGGGGGTCTGCAAGAGACCCAGTACTTC.

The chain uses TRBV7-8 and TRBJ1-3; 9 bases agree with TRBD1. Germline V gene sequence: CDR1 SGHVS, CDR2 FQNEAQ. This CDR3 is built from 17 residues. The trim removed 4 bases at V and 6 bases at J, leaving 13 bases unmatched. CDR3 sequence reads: CASSYVHRDRASNTIYF. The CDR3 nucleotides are TGTGCCAGCAGCTATGTACACCGGGACAGGGCCTCAAACACCATATATTTT.

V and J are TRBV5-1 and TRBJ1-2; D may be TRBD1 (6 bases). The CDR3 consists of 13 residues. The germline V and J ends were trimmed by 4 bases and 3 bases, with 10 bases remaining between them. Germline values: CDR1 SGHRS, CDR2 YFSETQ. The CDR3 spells CASSPAGDYGYTF. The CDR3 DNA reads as TGCGCCAGCAGCCCCGCAGGGGACTATGGCTACACCTTC.

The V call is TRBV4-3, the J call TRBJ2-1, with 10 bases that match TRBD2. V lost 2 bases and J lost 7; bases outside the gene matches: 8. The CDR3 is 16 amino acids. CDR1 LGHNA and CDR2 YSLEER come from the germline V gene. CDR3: CASSQFGTSGDNEQFF. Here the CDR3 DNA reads TGCGCCAGCAGCCAATTTGGAACTAGCGGGGATAATGAGCAGTTCTTC.